These 21 T cell receptor beta chains were sequenced from one sample in a study of blood T cell repertoires in COVID-19. The protocol was immunoSEQ multiplex PCR, while the TCRdb copy is restricted to in-frame clones and leaves out a portion. This sample has 350,000 or so clones; 85% to 90% occur once, and the top ten carry over 0.9%. What was sequenced was PBMCs or T cells enriched from blood (not recorded which). These receptors came from a woman in her twenties or thirties who had been exposed to COVID-19.

V gene TRBV2 combines with J gene TRBJ1-3, with D unclear. This CDR3 has 12 residues. Germline loops: CDR1 SNHLY, CDR2 FYNNEI. The V end was cut by 5 bases, the J end by 4 bases, with 6 bases between. The CDR3 reads CASSPEGNTIYF. DNA for the CDR3: TGTGCCAGCAGTCCCGAGGGAAACACCATATATTTT.

The rearrangement uses TRBV16 and TRBJ1-2, with 7 nucleotides matching TRBD1. J gave up 4 bases and V 4 bases, and 3 bases lay outside the gene matches. This CDR3 spans 13 amino acids. Germline loops: CDR1 KGHSY, CDR2 FQNENV. The CDR3: CASSPGTVYGYTF. The DNA of the CDR3 is TGTGCCAGCAGCCCCGGGACAGTCTATGGCTACACCTTC.

The rearrangement joins TRBV11-2 to TRBJ1-2; 9 nucleotides line up with TRBD1. The CDR3 totals 17 residues. Germline loops: CDR1 SGHAT, CDR2 FQNNGV. V shed 5 bases, J shed 3 bases, and the junction held 13 bases outside the gene matches. CDR3 region: CASSPLPGQGPYYGYTF. The CDR3, as DNA: TGTGCCAGCAGCCCCCTCCCGGGACAGGGTCCCTACTATGGCTACACCTTC.

The chain is built from TRBV7-9 and TRBJ1-2; no reliable D call. Germline CDR1 SEHNR, CDR2 FQNEAQ (reference sequence). Trimming removed 0 bases at V and 3 bases at J, with 11 bases between. The CDR3 sequence is 15 residues long. The CDR3: CASSLAGADYYGYTF. The CDR3 nucleotides read TGTGCCAGCAGCTTAGCGGGCGCAGATTACTATGGCTACACCTTC.

To note about this clone: The same CDR3 arises from other DNA sequences in this sample as well. The chain is built from TRBV28 and TRBJ2-3; D gene uncertain. The V and J ends lost 5 bases and 3 bases respectively, with 6 bases between them. The germline V gene encodes CDR1 MDHEN and CDR2 SYDVKM. CDR3 length equals 12 residues. In DNA form, the CDR3 reads TGTGCCAGCAGTCCCCCTACAGATACGCAGTATTTT. Amino acids: CASSPPTDTQYF.

This chain uses TRBV19 with TRBJ2-5, with TRBD1 matching over 9 bases. Germline lookup yields CDR1 LNHDA and CDR2 SQIVND (reference sequence). V lost 6 bases and J lost 5; bases outside the gene matches: 7. The length of the CDR3 is 14 residues. The CDR3 is CASRDRGGTETQYF. CDR3 nucleotide sequence: TGTGCCAGTAGAGACAGGGGGGGAACGGAGACCCAGTACTTC.

This CDR3 reads CASSSGLNEQFF. In nucleotides, the CDR3 is TGTGCCAGCAGCTCCGGACTCAATGAGCAGTTCTTC. The genes are TRBV5-4 and TRBJ2-1, with TRBD2 as a possible D gene (5 bases). V was shortened by 3 bases and J by 6 bases, with 7 bases between the two germline ends. The CDR3 spans 12 residues. The germline gives CDR1 SGHNT, CDR2 YYREEE (reference sequence).

This chain uses TRBV11-3 with TRBJ1-2; 9 bases line up with TRBD1. The germline gives CDR1 SGHNT, CDR2 YENEEA. The CDR3 runs 13 residues. The junction had 4 bases not matched to a gene; V was cut back by 5 bases and J by 6 bases. CDR3 protein: CASSPRTGDGYTF. CDR3 bases: TGTGCCAGCAGCCCCCGGACAGGGGATGGCTACACCTTC. The entire variable domain, with the rest obtained from reference TRBV11-3 and TRBJ1-2, is as follows: EAGVVQSPRYKIIEKKQPVAFWCNPISGHNTLYWYLQNLGQGPELLIRYENEEAVDDSQLPKDRFSAERLKGVDSTLKIQPAELGDSAVYLCASSPRTGDGYTFGSGTRLTVV.

The rearrangement links TRBV20-1 to TRBJ1-2; a weak D match, TRBD1 (5 bases). In germline, CDR1 is DFQATT, CDR2 SNEGSKA (reference sequence). This CDR3 is 11 amino acids long. The CDR3 loop reads CVCREIDGYTF. The CDR3, as DNA: TGCGTGTGCAGGGAAATCGACGGCTACACCTTC.

The chain joins TRBV7-6 to TRBJ2-7; 7 nucleotides match TRBD1. CDR1 is SGHVS and CDR2 is FNYEAQ in the germline V gene. The CDR3 runs to 14 residues. V shed 4 bases and J 0 bases; nucleotides not matched to a gene: 3. CDR3 sequence: CASSSDRHSYEQYF. CDR3 DNA: TGTGCCAGCAGCTCGGACAGGCACTCCTACGAGCAGTACTTC. Complete variable domain (other parts from reference TRBV7-6 and TRBJ2-7): GAGVSQSPRYKVTKRGQDVALRCDPISGHVSLYWYRQALGQGPEFLTYFNYEAQQDKSGLPNDRFSAERPEGSISTLTIQRTEQRDSAMYRCASSSDRHSYEQYFGPGTRLTVT.

The table lists this clone with a few counts. The chain carries TRBV6-5 and TRBJ1-1, with 8 nucleotides matching TRBD1. The CDR3 has 15 amino acids. CDR1 and CDR2 from the germline V gene are MNHEY and SVGAGI. Trimming took 1 base from V and 4 from J; bases not matched to a gene: 5. The CDR3 region has the DNA TGTGCCAGCAGTTACTTTCAGGGGGCAAGCACTGAAGCTTTCTTT. The encoded protein is CASSYFQGASTEAFF.

The CDR3 DNA reads TGTGCCAGCAGCTTGGGACAGGGGGCCGACGAGCAGTACTTC. Translation gives CASSLGQGADEQYF. This chain joins TRBV7-3 and TRBJ2-7; the match to TRBD1 covers 12 bases. The V and J ends lost 3 bases and 5 bases, in that order; junction bases with no gene match: 2. This CDR3 comprises 14 residues. Germline V gives CDR1 SGHTA, CDR2 FQGTGA.

This chain connects TRBV29-1 to TRBJ2-5; 10 bases match TRBD1. Germline V gene data show CDR1 as SQVTM and CDR2 as ANQGSEA. The J segment lost 4 bases and the V segment lost 5 bases, leaving 10 bases of the junction unmatched. This CDR3 comprises 15 residues. CDR3 region: CSVTHWDRGRETQYF. The CDR3 nucleotides read TGCAGCGTTACACACTGGGACAGGGGACGAGAGACCCAGTACTTC.

A few counts support this clone. The gene calls are TRBV2 and TRBJ2-1; 8 nucleotides align to TRBD2. Germline trimming cut 3 bases from V and 9 bases from J; bases unmatched to any gene: 10. The CDR3 length is 15 residues. CDR1 is SNHLY, CDR2 FYNNEI, per germline. The CDR3 reads CASSEREVLSGEQFF. The CDR3 coding sequence is TGTGCCAGCAGTGAGCGGGAGGTACTTTCGGGTGAGCAGTTCTTC.

V usage is TRBV6-5 and J usage is TRBJ1-3; tentatively, D is TRBD1 (5 bases). The length of the CDR3 is 14 residues. Germline loops: CDR1 MNHEY, CDR2 SVGAGI. Trimming took 8 bases from V and 0 from J, leaving 11 bases between them. This CDR3 reads CASSRGNSGNTIYF. The CDR3 DNA reads as TGTGCCAGCTCCCGGGGGAACTCTGGAAACACCATATATTTT.

This chain links TRBV3-1 (or the pseudogene TRBV3-2) with TRBJ2-7, with D unresolved. The germline V and J ends were trimmed by 0 bases and 3 bases, with 12 bases remaining between them. In germline, CDR1 is LGHDT, CDR2 YNNKEL (reference sequence). The CDR3 length is 15 residues. The chain's CDR3 is CASSQDSSGLYEQYF. The CDR3 nucleotides read TGTGCCAGCAGCCAAGACAGTTCTGGCCTCTACGAGCAGTACTTC.

V gene TRBV30 combines with J gene TRBJ2-3; TRBD2 agrees at 14 bases. Trimming took 2 bases from V and 5 from J; bases not matched to a gene: 6. This CDR3 comprises 16 residues. In germline, CDR1 is GTSNPN, CDR2 SVGIG (reference sequence). The CDR3 nucleotides read TGTGCCTGGAGTCAACTGGGACTAGCGGGAGTAGATACGCAGTATTTT. Residues: CAWSQLGLAGVDTQYF.

This chain connects TRBV7-8 to TRBJ1-1; perhaps TRBD1 as D (6 bases). The CDR3 spans 15 residues. Germline-derived CDR1 and CDR2 are SGHVS and FQNEAQ. The V and J ends lost 5 bases and 1 base respectively, with 14 bases between them. The CDR3 nucleotides read TGTGCCAGCAGCGCCTTCCCCAGGGGGAACACTGAAGCTTTCTTT. It translates to CASSAFPRGNTEAFF.

This clone was seen once. CDR3 sequence reads: CASRLNTEAFF. The DNA for the CDR3 is TGTGCCAGCAGACTTAACACTGAAGCTTTCTTT. The rearrangement links TRBV12-3 or TRBV12-4 to TRBJ1-1, with unresolved D. This CDR3 is 11 amino acids long. Deletions cut 6 bases from V and 2 bases from J, with 4 bases between.

The chain is built from TRBV28 and TRBJ2-7; TRBD2 aligns across 12 bases. The germline V gene has CDR1 MDHEN and CDR2 SYDVKM. This CDR3 is built from 15 residues. V shed 3 bases, J shed 6 bases, and the junction held 6 bases outside the gene matches. CDR3 residues: CASSFELAGGIEQYF. The CDR3 DNA sequence: TGTGCCAGCAGTTTTGAACTAGCGGGAGGCATCGAGCAGTACTTC.

The rearrangement joins TRBV4-1 to TRBJ1-2, with 9 nucleotides matching TRBD1. The CDR3 is 14 residues long. Germline assignment: CDR1 MGHRA and CDR2 YSYEKL. Losses at the gene ends were 6 bases for V and 6 bases for J; bases not matched to a gene: 8. The CDR3 reads CASRTGGLGDGYTF. The CDR3 DNA follows: TGCGCCAGCAGGACAGGGGGTTTGGGAGATGGCTACACCTTC.